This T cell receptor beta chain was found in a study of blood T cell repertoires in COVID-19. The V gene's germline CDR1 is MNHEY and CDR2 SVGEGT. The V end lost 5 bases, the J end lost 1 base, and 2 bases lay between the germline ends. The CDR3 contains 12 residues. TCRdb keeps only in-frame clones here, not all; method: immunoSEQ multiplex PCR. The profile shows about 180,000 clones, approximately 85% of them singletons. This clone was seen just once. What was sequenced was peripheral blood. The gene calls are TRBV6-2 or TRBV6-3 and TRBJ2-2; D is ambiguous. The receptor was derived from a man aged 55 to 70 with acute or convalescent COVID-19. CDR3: CASSQNTGELFF. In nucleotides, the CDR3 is TGTGCCAGCAGTCAGAACACCGGGGAGCTGTTTTTT.